Presented here are 8 T cell receptor beta chains from one specimen sequenced in a study of a mutant IDH1 vaccine in newly diagnosed glioma (dated by TCRdb to the early 2020s). The sample's time point label, decoded: week 5, during vaccination. Each vaccine dose, consisting of 300 ug of a 20-mer mutant IDH1 peptide in Montanide, was administered subcutaneously with topical imiquimod. No cognate antigen is known for these TCRs. The library was generated by the immunoSEQ multiplex PCR assay. Entries here come from immuneACCESS through TCRdb and include only in-frame sequences with V and J called. Some clones fail to appear in such tables; in the studies checked, an unresolved V gene covers under half of the shortfall, and the cause of the remainder is unknown. In this sample the table shows nearly 55,000 clones, about 81% of which occur a single time. The top ten clones comprise approximately 3.1% of the sample.

The source was PBMCs, collected from a glioma patient whose treatment included an IDH1 peptide vaccine. The receptors originated from a man younger than 45 with glioma.

This clone appeared a single time. The V gene is TRBV14, the J gene TRBJ1-2; possible D gene TRBD1, 5 bases. V lost 2 bases and J 4 bases, leaving 14 bases between the germline ends. Germline V gene data show CDR1 as SGHDN and CDR2 as FVKESK. This CDR3 contains 15 residues. The CDR3 loop reads CASSQIQGDVYGYTF. As DNA, the CDR3 is TGTGCCAGCAGCCAAATCCAAGGGGACGTCTATGGCTACACCTTC.

A word on this clone: One end of the junction varies from germline; a read error may be responsible. The chain has TRBV6-6 and TRBJ2-1; D is unclear. The CDR3 is 14 residues long. The germline V gene encodes CDR1 MNHNY and CDR2 SVGAGI (reference sequence). In DNA form, the CDR3 reads TGTGCCAACAGTTGGACGGGCACCTACAATGAGCAGTTCTTC. Protein sequence: CANSWTGTYNEQFF.

The chain combines TRBV7-8 with TRBJ2-1, with 8 bases aligning to TRBD1. This CDR3 has 16 residues. From germline, CDR1 is SGHVS and CDR2 FQNEAQ. The junction had 3 bases not matched to a gene; V was cut back by 2 bases and J by 0 bases. The DNA for the CDR3 is TGTGCCAGCAGCTTACTTACAGGGGGCTCCTACAATGAGCAGTTCTTC. This encodes CASSLLTGGSYNEQFF.

This sequence joins TRBV19 and TRBJ2-5; D is possibly TRBD2 (6 bases). The CDR3 spans 17 residues. Per germline, CDR1 LNHDA and CDR2 SQIVND (reference sequence). V lost 3 bases and J lost 5, with 22 bases in between. The CDR3 loop reads CASSMRILGTSIETQYF. In DNA, the CDR3 is TGTGCCAGTAGTATGAGGATTCTGGGAACTAGCATTGAGACCCAGTACTTC.

This chain uses TRBV14 with TRBJ1-6, with TRBD1 matching 8 bases. This CDR3 spans 15 amino acids. J gave up 7 bases and V 4 bases, and 6 bases lay outside the gene matches. Germline V gene data show CDR1 as SGHDN and CDR2 as FVKESK. This CDR3 is CASSLWGQDNSPLHF. The DNA for the CDR3 is TGTGCCAGCAGCCTATGGGGACAGGACAATTCACCCCTCCACTTT.

V is TRBV2 and J is TRBJ2-1; 12 bases are shared with TRBD1. Germline assignment: CDR1 SNHLY and CDR2 FYNNEI. This CDR3 has 16 amino acids. V was clipped by 5 bases and J by 10 bases; unmatched bases: 12. The CDR3 spells CASSYPTGTGGAEQFF. The CDR3 DNA reads TGTGCCAGCAGTTATCCCACCGGGACAGGGGGCGCCGAGCAGTTCTTC.

J is TRBJ1-4 and V is TRBV7-2; D uncertain. V lost 1 base, J lost 3 bases, and 15 bases lay in between. The CDR3 covers 17 residues. Looked up from germline, CDR1 is SGHTA and CDR2 is FQGNSA. This CDR3 reads CASSLELLGTPNEKLFF. The CDR3 DNA is TGTGCCAGCAGCTTAGAGCTCTTGGGTACTCCTAATGAAAAACTGTTTTTT.

V usage is TRBV7-9 and J usage is TRBJ1-1; D might be TRBD1 (6 bases). This CDR3 is 17 amino acids long. CDR1 is SEHNR, CDR2 FQNEAQ, per germline (reference sequence). V was cut by 1 base and J by 1 base, with 16 bases left in between. In nucleotides, the CDR3 is TGTGCCAGCAGCTTAGATAGTGGTCGGGACAAGAACACTGAAGCTTTCTTT. This encodes CASSLDSGRDKNTEAFF.